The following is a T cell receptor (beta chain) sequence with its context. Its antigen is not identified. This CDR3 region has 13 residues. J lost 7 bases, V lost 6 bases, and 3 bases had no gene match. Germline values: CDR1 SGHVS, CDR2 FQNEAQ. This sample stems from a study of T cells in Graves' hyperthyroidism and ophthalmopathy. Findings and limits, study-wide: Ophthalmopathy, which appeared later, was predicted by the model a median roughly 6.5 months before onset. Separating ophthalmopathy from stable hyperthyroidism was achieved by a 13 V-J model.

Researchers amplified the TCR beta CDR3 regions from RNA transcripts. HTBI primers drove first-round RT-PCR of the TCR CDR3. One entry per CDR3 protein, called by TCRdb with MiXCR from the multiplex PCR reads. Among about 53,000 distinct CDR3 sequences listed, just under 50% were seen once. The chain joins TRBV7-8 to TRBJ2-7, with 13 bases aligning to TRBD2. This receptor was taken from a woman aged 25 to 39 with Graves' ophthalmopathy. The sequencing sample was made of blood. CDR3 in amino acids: CASSGLAGEEQYF. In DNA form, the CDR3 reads TGTGCCAGCAGTGGACTAGCGGGGGAAGAGCAGTACTTC.